The subject of this entry is one TCR beta chain. This record belongs to a study of blood T cell repertoires in COVID-19. Study context: Acute and convalescent COVID-19 specimens originated in the United States, Italy and Spain. In each case, the material was cDNA or gDNA derived from T cells, B-cell-depleted T cells, or PBMCs.

There are 15 residues in the CDR3. Germline assignment: CDR1 SGHRS and CDR2 YFSETQ. Trimming removed 1 base from V and 3 bases from J, with 11 bases in between. The authors' processing: Amplification from reference gene primers served as the basis for estimated nucleated cell counts. Libraries were prepared by immunoSEQ multiplex PCR; TCRdb keeps only in-frame clonotypes and omits some of them. The D gene and trimming were derived from the DNA, and the V and J assignments and clone size from that table. Of about 260,000 clones listed, approximately 87% are singletons. This sequence joins TRBV5-1 and TRBJ1-3; tentatively, D is TRBD1 (6 bases). The TCR comes from a man aged 55 to 69 who had recovered from COVID-19. Material: peripheral blood. The CDR3 region has the DNA TGCGCCAGCAGCTTGACAGGGTTGGGTGGAAACACCATATATTTT. This sequence encodes CASSLTGLGGNTIYF.